This T cell receptor (beta chain) is from a study of response to subunit inactivated influenza vaccine. Study-wide results and caveats: Every seasonal influenza vaccination brings in few new T cells, the authors suggested.

MiXCR, run by TCRdb on the RT-PCR reads, gives a single entry per CDR3 protein. The table lists 170,000 or so distinct CDR3 sequences, about 10% of them singletons. Germline V lookup: CDR1 SQVTM, CDR2 ANQGSEA. V trimming: 4 bases; J trimming: 2 bases; junction bases outside the gene matches: 2. The CDR3 covers 12 residues. Turning to this clonotype: As yet, its antigen is unknown.

V is TRBV29-1 and J is TRBJ2-7, with 7 positions matching TRBD1. The source of this sequence is a man aged 50 to 75 who received an inactivated influenza vaccine. Material: CD8+ T cells sorted from PBMCs, obtained 23 to 25 months after vaccination. CDR3 bases: TGCAGCGTTGTTGGGACAGCCTACGAGCAGTACTTC. Residues: CSVVGTAYEQYF.